This T cell receptor (beta chain) appears in the sequencing data of a study of blood T cell repertoires in COVID-19. Study details: COVID-19 samples, acute and convalescent, were from the United States, Italy and Spain. Sources were T cells, B-cell-depleted T cells, or PBMCs; the material itself was cDNA or gDNA.

This clone was picked up a small number of times. Looked up from germline, CDR1 is SGHVS and CDR2 is FNYEAQ. The trim removed 4 bases at V and 0 bases at J, leaving 5 bases unmatched. The CDR3 contains 16 residues. In the original processing: Amplification of reference gene primers was used by the study to estimate nucleated cell counts. Repertoires were generated with immunoSEQ multiplex PCR, while TCRdb's copy carries only in-frame clones and drops some. Clone size and the V and J calls come from that table; the DNA yielded D and trimming. The sample lists fewer than 120,000 clones; 85% to 90% were seen once.

The genes are TRBV7-6 and TRBJ2-3; TRBD2 matches 9 bases. The source material was peripheral blood. The receptor was isolated from a woman in her 50s with acute or convalescent COVID-19. CDR3 sequence (DNA): TGTGCCAGCAGCTCCCTAGCGGGACGGAGCACAGATACGCAGTATTTT. Protein: CASSSLAGRSTDTQYF.